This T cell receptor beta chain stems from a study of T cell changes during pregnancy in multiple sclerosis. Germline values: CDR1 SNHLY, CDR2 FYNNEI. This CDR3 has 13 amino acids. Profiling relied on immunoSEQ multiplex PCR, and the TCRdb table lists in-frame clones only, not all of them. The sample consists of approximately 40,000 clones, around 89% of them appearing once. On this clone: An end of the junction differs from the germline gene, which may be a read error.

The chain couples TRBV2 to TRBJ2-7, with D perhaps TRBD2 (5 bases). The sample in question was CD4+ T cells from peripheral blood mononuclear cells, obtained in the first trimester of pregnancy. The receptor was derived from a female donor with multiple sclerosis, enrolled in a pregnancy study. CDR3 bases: TGTGCCAGCAGTGGAGGCCGCAGCAACCCGGGAAACTTC. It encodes CASSGGRSNPGNF.